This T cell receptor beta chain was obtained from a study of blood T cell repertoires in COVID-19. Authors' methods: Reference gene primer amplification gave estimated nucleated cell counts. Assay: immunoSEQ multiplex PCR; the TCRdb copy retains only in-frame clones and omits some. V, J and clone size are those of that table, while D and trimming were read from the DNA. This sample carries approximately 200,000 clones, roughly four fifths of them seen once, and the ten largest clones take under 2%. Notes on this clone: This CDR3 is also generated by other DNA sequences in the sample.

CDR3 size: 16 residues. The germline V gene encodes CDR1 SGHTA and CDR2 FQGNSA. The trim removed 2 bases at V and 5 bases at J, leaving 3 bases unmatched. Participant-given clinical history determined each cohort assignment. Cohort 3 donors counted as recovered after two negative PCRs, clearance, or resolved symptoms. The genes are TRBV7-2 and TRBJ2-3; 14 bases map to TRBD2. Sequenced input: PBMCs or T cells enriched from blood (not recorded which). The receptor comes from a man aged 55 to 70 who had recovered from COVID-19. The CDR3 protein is CASSLRLAGGLDTQYF. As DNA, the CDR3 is TGTGCCAGCAGCTTAAGACTAGCGGGGGGGTTAGATACGCAGTATTTT. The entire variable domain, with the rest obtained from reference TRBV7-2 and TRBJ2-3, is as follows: GAGVSQSPSNKVTEKGKDVELRCDPISGHTALYWYRQSLGQGLEFLIYFQGNSAPDKSGLPSDRFSAERTGGSVSTLTIQRTQQEDSAVYLCASSLRLAGGLDTQYFGPGTRLTVL.